This T cell receptor beta chain was recovered during a study of T cells in Graves' hyperthyroidism and ophthalmopathy. Amplified TCR beta CDR3 regions derived from RNA transcripts. Carried out on the TCR CDR3, a first-round RT-PCR used the HTBI primer set. TCRdb re-called the multiplex PCR reads through MiXCR, storing one row per CDR3 protein. The sample contains around 580,000 distinct CDR3 sequences, about 43% of which appear only once. This clonotype occurred a few times. Its antigen is undetermined. Those with hyperthyroidism were 18 to 65 years old, newly diagnosed, and ill for under 2 months. Lactation, pregnancy, other autoimmune disease or uncontrolled infection led to exclusion of patients. Diagnosis relied on clinical symptoms, serum thyroxine and TRAb, thyroid ultrasound and orbital computed tomography. Findings and caveats of the study: Researchers found most expanded thyroid clonotypes above 0.001 in blood as well.

V lost 0 bases, J lost 5 bases, and 7 bases stayed unmatched. There are 16 residues in the CDR3. In germline, CDR1 is MGHRA, CDR2 YSYEKL. The TCR sequence derives from a woman aged 18 to 35 with Graves' hyperthyroidism. This sequence joins TRBV4-1 and TRBJ2-5; 9 nucleotides line up with TRBD1. The sample was peripheral blood or thyroid tissue (not recorded which). Here the CDR3 reads CASSQDPYRGRETQYF. The CDR3 DNA follows: TGCGCCAGCAGCCAAGATCCCTACAGGGGGCGTGAGACCCAGTACTTC.